This T cell receptor (beta chain) was documented in a study of vaccination and CD4 T cells after COVID-19 (dated by TCRdb to between 2020 and 2023). Regarding the research as a whole: In the convalescent cohort there were six males and four females, among whom were two Hispanic individuals, seven Caucasians, two Asians and one multiracial person. Participants received two doses of either the Pfizer-BioNTech BNT162b2 vaccine (n=8) or the Moderna mRNA-1273 vaccine (n=2). Post-COVID blood samples from convalescent patients were collected a median of roughly 100 days after diagnosis, with a range of roughly 30 to 170 days. Post-vaccine blood samples were taken a median of roughly 75 days after the second vaccine dose, with a range of 14 to 241 days. Overlapping spike peptide pools from SARS-CoV-2 and from the common cold coronaviruses HCoV-NL63, HCoV-OC43 and HCoV-229E were used as culture stimuli. As controls, cultures received a CEFX viral epitope pool (the positive control), an HIV-1 Nef peptide pool (the negative control), or no peptide at all. The spike-specific CD4+ TCR repertoire was compared before and after mRNA vaccination in approximately ten COVID-19 convalescent patients and 4 infection-naive healthy vaccine recipients. Memory CD4+ T cell crossreactivity between SARS-CoV-2 and common cold coronavirus spike proteins was assessed at the TCR clonotype level in an earlier paper using these donors. What the research found in general, with its limitations: The number of convalescent patients in the study was relatively small, and the study did not examine early timepoints following natural infection. The median count of SARS-CoV-2-reactive clonotypes went up from roughly 21 after infection to a few dozen after vaccination, although the change was not significant. In convalescent patients, a median approximately 86% of post-vaccine SARS-CoV-2-reactive clones were detected only after vaccination, suggesting vaccine-specific priming. In convalescent patients, nearly all vaccine-specific clones (304 of 307) were found to be mono-reactive for SARS-CoV-2 spike rather than cross-reactive with common cold coronaviruses.

The treatment or condition label of this sample denotes: approximately nine-day PBMC culture with coronavirus spike peptide pools or control peptides (ViraFEST assay). CD4+ T cells from unexposed donors were collected before the COVID-19 pandemic (2011-2018). The ViraFEST assay, used in the study, expanded antigen-specific T cells with peptide pools and then identified the expanded clonotypes through TCR sequencing. PBMCs were cultured at around 2 million per well in IMDM supplemented with 5% human AB serum and about 10 IU/ml IL-2, with about 11 ug/ml peptide pools added. Half of the culture medium was replaced with fresh IL-2-containing medium on days 3 and 7. Once the cells had been in culture for around ten days, the EasySep CD4+ T cell isolation kit was used to isolate CD4+ T cells by negative selection. As cell numbers permitted, CD4+ T cells from unexposed donors were tested for reactivity to SARS-CoV-2 S and N and to four common cold coronavirus spike pools. Ficoll-Paque Plus gradient centrifugation was used to isolate PBMCs from whole blood, and the isolated PBMCs were then either used fresh or cryopreserved at -140C. Triplicate wells were generally used for each culture condition. Leukapheresis product for the unexposed donors was purchased commercially.

Concerning this clonotype: The antigen it binds to is not known. Nothing much larger sits one base from this clone, and base qualities are not available.

CDR1 and CDR2 were assigned from the germline V gene as ENHRY and SYGVKD. Trimmed from V: 4 bases; trimmed from J: 8 bases; junction bases lacking a gene match: 8. From its cysteine to its phenylalanine, the CDR3 spans 16 amino acids. The only DNA kept is the CDR3, 48 bases in frame from the first base. Library preparation employed PCR. DNA from cultured CD4+ T cells underwent TCR sequencing with the Oncomine TCR Beta short-read assay at the Johns Hopkins FTIC core. Genomic DNA was extracted from the cultured CD4+ T cells with the QIAamp micro DNA kit. Oncomine TCR Beta libraries from cultured CD4+ T cells were pooled using unique dual indexes and sequenced on an Illumina iSeq 100. The published analysis was carried out like this. Non-productive sequences were removed, and CDR3s not starting with C, not ending with F or W, or shorter than 7 amino acids were discarded. The MANAFEST web application was used to identify antigen-specific clonotypes by comparing peptide-stimulated wells against reference wells and other culture wells. To be called positive, a clone needed an FDR below 0.05, an odds ratio above 5, and a productive frequency above 0.1% in at least two of three replicate wells. Clonotypes that were significantly expanded in both SARS-CoV-2 spike wells and at least one common cold coronavirus spike condition were defined as cross-reactive. Using R version 3.6.1, CDR3 homology was evaluated through Levenshtein distances (stringdist) along with unrooted phylogenetic trees (ape). The public sequencing data were trimmed at Q25 with fastp and processed into clonotypes with MiXCR by TCRdb, which kept only in-frame beta chains. Here each entry gathers all rows of one CDR3 protein and keeps the most common genes and DNA. The V and J calls, along with clone size, are taken from TCRdb and not from the paper's own processing. This sample has about 7,200 distinct CDR3 sequences in its table, and approximately 41% of those were observed once. Less than 30% of the sample comes from the top ten.

What was sequenced was CD4+ T cells from blood, cultured in vitro. The TCR sequence derives from a human donor in good health. The chain is encoded by TRBV10-3 joined to TRBJ2-1; TRBD2 matches 13 bases in the middle. CDR3 loop: CAISGSRLAGGDEQFF. At the DNA level, the sequence is TGTGCCATCAGTGGCTCGCGACTAGCGGGGGGAGATGAGCAGTTCTTC.